What follows describes a single T cell receptor (beta chain). This table comes from immunoSEQ multiplex PCR, and its TCRdb copy is limited to in-frame clones, with some not included. The table shows about 70,000 clones, with 85% to 95% occurring only once. Germline assignment: CDR1 SGHNT and CDR2 YYREEE (reference sequence). This CDR3 has 15 amino acids. The ends lost 8 bases at V and 4 bases at J; junction bases unmatched: 13. This record comes from a study of control samples from healthy donors and cancer patients. The rearrangement links TRBV5-4 to TRBJ2-3; 7 nucleotides match TRBD1. The specimen sequenced was blood. The clonotype comes from a woman aged 25 to 39 in good health. In DNA form, the CDR3 reads TGTGCCAGTCGTTCTTCCAGGGGGTCCTCAGATACGCAGTATTTT. Translation gives CASRSSRGSSDTQYF.